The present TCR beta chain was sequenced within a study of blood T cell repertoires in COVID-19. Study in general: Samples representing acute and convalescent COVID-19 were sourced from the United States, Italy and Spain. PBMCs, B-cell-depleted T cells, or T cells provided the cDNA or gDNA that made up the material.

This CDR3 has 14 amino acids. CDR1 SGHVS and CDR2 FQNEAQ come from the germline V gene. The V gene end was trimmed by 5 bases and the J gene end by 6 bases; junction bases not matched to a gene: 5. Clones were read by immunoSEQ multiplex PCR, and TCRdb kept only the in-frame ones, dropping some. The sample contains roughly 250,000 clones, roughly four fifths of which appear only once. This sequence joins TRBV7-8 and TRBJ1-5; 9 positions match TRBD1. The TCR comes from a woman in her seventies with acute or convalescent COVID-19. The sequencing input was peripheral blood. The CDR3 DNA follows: TGTGCCAGCAGCGCGGGGACAGGGAGTCAGCCCCAGCATTTT. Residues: CASSAGTGSQPQHF. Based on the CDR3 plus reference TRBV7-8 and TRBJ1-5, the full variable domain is GAGVSQSPRYKVAKRGQDVALRCDPISGHVSLFWYQQALGQGPEFLTYFQNEAQLDKSGLPSDRFFAERPEGSVSTLKIQRTQQEDSAVYLCASSAGTGSQPQHFGDGTRLSIL.